This TCR beta chain stems from a study of Graves' ophthalmopathy and Graves' hyperthyroidism. The table lists this clonotype with many counts. Its specificity is not known. General study findings and limits: Appearing in blood as well were most expanded thyroid clonotypes above 0.001 frequency.

CDR3 regions of TCR beta were amplified from RNA transcripts. First-round RT-PCR employed HTBI primers, with a second-round multiplex PCR after it. TCRdb re-called the multiplex PCR reads through MiXCR, storing one row per CDR3 protein. The table records around 340,000 distinct CDR3 sequences, about a sixth of them present only once. Germline CDR1 is DFQATT and CDR2 is SNEGSKA (reference sequence). The CDR3 sequence is 15 residues long. Trimming stripped 3 bases from V and 6 bases from J, with 20 bases between. The rearrangement joins TRBV20-1 to TRBJ2-5; D is ambiguous. The sample consisted of peripheral blood. The TCR sequence derives from an adult man with Graves' ophthalmopathy. The CDR3 loop reads CSASVGSVTRKTQYF. The CDR3 DNA sequence: TGCAGTGCTAGTGTAGGATCAGTTACAAGAAAGACCCAGTACTTC.